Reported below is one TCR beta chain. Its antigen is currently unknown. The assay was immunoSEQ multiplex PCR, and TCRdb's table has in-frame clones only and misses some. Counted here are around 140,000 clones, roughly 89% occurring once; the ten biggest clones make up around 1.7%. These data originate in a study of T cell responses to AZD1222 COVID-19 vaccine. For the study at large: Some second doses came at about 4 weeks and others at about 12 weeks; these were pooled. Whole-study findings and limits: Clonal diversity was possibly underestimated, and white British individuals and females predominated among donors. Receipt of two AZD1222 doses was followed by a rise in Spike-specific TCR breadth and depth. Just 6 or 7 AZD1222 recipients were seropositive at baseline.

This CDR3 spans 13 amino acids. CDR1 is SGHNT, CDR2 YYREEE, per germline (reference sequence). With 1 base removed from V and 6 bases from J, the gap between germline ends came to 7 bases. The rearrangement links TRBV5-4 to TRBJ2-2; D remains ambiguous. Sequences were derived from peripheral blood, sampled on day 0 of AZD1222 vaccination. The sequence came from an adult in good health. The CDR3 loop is CASSLYQAGELFF. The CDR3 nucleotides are TGTGCCAGCAGCTTGTATCAGGCCGGGGAGCTGTTTTTT.